The 20 T cell receptor beta chains in this list originate from one sample, sequenced in a study of T cells in Graves' hyperthyroidism and ophthalmopathy. Authors of the study amplified TCR beta CDR3 regions from RNA transcripts. The HTBI set primed first-round TCR CDR3 RT-PCR. TCRdb processed the multiplex PCR reads anew with MiXCR; each CDR3 protein has one entry. In the table there are around 250,000 distinct CDR3 sequences, around 25% of which are singletons. Sequenced sample: blood. These receptors originate from a woman in her thirties or forties with Graves' ophthalmopathy.

This clonotype was detected ten times or more. V and J are TRBV10-1 and TRBJ2-7; 7 positions match TRBD1. Trimming cost V 4 bases and J 2 bases; bases outside gene matches: 5. The CDR3 is 14 residues long. Germline V gives CDR1 WNHNN, CDR2 SYGVQD (reference sequence). CDR3 sequence: CASSAGDRAYEQYF. The CDR3 bases are TGCGCCAGCAGTGCTGGGGACAGAGCCTACGAGCAGTACTTC.

This rearrangement joins TRBV19 to TRBJ2-1; D is possibly TRBD1 (5 bases). The V gene lost 9 bases and the J gene lost 6 bases, with 9 bases spanning the gap. Germline V gives CDR1 LNHDA, CDR2 SQIVND (reference sequence). The CDR3 totals 11 residues. The CDR3 DNA is TGTGCCAGCTTAAGGGGCAATGAGCAGTTCTTC. Its protein product is CASLRGNEQFF.

This clonotype was seen ten or more times. The J gene is TRBJ2-5, the V gene TRBV5-1; TRBD2 matches at 9 bases. Germline V gene sequence: CDR1 SGHRS, CDR2 YFSETQ. The CDR3 sequence is 15 residues long. The ends lost 4 bases at V and 4 bases at J; junction bases unmatched: 8. The CDR3 loop reads CASSQAGTSRETQYF. In DNA form, the CDR3 reads TGCGCCAGCAGCCAAGCCGGGACTAGCAGAGAGACCCAGTACTTC.

The V gene is TRBV12-3 or TRBV12-4, the J gene TRBJ2-7; tentative D call: TRBD2 (6 bases). V dropped 4 bases and J dropped 3 bases, with 16 bases sitting between them. This CDR3 spans 15 amino acids. CDR3 in DNA: TGTGCCAGCAGTTCCCTTACTAGCACGGGCTACGAGCAGTACTTC. This encodes CASSSLTSTGYEQYF.

This clonotype has ten or more counts. V and J are TRBV27 and TRBJ2-5, with TRBD1 identical over 9 bases. The V segment lost 7 bases and the J segment 2 bases; nucleotides outside the gene matches: 11. Germline assignment: CDR1 MNHEY and CDR2 SMNVEV (reference sequence). This CDR3 region has 16 residues. For the CDR3, the DNA is TGTGCCAGCACCAAAGGGTGGGGACAGGGACAAGAGACCCAGTACTTC. Protein: CASTKGWGQGQETQYF.

This rearrangement joins TRBV5-1 to TRBJ2-7, with a tentative D call TRBD2 (5 bases). There are 13 residues in the CDR3. Trimming removed 0 bases at V and 6 bases at J, with 10 bases between. Germline assignment: CDR1 SGHRS and CDR2 YFSETQ. The CDR3 spells CASSLALAGEQYF. As DNA, the CDR3 is TGCGCCAGCAGCTTGGCCCTAGCTGGCGAGCAGTACTTC.

The chain employs TRBV4-2 and TRBJ2-4; 7 nucleotides line up with TRBD1. Per the germline V gene, CDR1 is LGHNA and CDR2 is YNFKEQ. V trimming: 1 base; J trimming: 7 bases; junction bases outside the gene matches: 13. This CDR3 contains 17 residues. CDR3 sequence (DNA): TGTGCCAGCAGCCAAGGGTTGGATAGGGGGCTTTGGAACATTCAGTACTTC. Encoded protein: CASSQGLDRGLWNIQYF.

The gene calls are TRBV28 and TRBJ2-1; TRBD2 aligns across 9 bases. The junction had 25 bases not matched to a gene; V was cut back by 6 bases and J by 10 bases. The CDR3 is made up of 19 amino acids. Germline assignment: CDR1 MDHEN and CDR2 SYDVKM. The CDR3 sequence: CASSFPGASSGDLGYEQFF. The CDR3, as DNA: TGTGCCAGCAGCTTCCCGGGGGCGTCTAGCGGGGACCTTGGCTACGAGCAGTTCTTC.

In its sample, this clonotype was seen a few times. The genes are TRBV2 and TRBJ1-1; 9 positions match TRBD1. Germline V CDR1 and CDR2: SNHLY, FYNNEI. This CDR3 comprises 13 residues. With 3 bases clipped from V and 5 bases from J, the junction kept 1 base outside the gene matches. CDR3 loop: CASSDGQGTEAFF. The CDR3 bases are TGTGCCAGCAGTGATGGACAGGGGACTGAAGCTTTCTTT.

This clonotype was observed a single time. The V gene is TRBV6-1, the J gene TRBJ1-1; D uncertain. Per the germline V gene, CDR1 is MNHNS and CDR2 is SASEGT. Trimming took off 3 bases at V and 12 bases at J, with 11 bases between the two ends. This CDR3 has 11 residues. The DNA of the CDR3 is TGTGCCAGCAGTGATCCAGGCGAACCTTTCTTT. Translation: CASSDPGEPFF.

This clonotype was seen repeatedly, ten times or more. The V and J genes are TRBV27 and TRBJ1-5; D remains unclear. Germline V gives CDR1 MNHEY, CDR2 SMNVEV (reference sequence). The CDR3 has 13 residues. Trimming pared 4 bases from V and 3 bases from J, leaving 7 bases between. The DNA for the CDR3 is TGTGCCAGCAGTTACGCAATCAATCAGCCCCAGCATTTT. It is translated as CASSYAINQPQHF.

This clonotype was seen ten or more times. This chain connects TRBV10-2 to TRBJ2-5, with TRBD2 as a possible D gene (5 bases). V was cut by 2 bases and J by 7 bases, with 17 bases left in between. The CDR3 is 15 residues long. Germline CDR1 WSHSY, CDR2 SAAADI. This CDR3 is CASSEVGSREGTQYF. The CDR3 DNA reads TGCGCCAGCAGTGAGGTCGGCAGTCGAGAGGGGACCCAGTACTTC.

This clonotype was recorded at least ten times. The CDR3 spells CATSDLKREGRETQYF. The CDR3, as DNA: TGTGCCACCAGTGATTTGAAGCGGGAGGGCCGGGAGACCCAGTACTTC. V gene TRBV24-1 combines with J gene TRBJ2-5; 10 bases are a match to TRBD2. V lost 0 bases and J lost 5; bases outside the gene matches: 5. This CDR3 has 16 amino acids. Per the germline V gene, CDR1 is KGHDR and CDR2 is SFDVKD.

At least ten counts were recorded for this clonotype. The gene calls are TRBV9 and TRBJ2-5; D possibly corresponds to TRBD2 (6 bases). The CDR3 has 14 residues. The germline V gene encodes CDR1 SGDLS and CDR2 YYNGEE. V gave up 0 bases and J gave up 5 bases, with 11 bases separating them. In DNA form, the CDR3 reads TGTGCCAGCAGCGTAGTATCTGGGGGGGAGACCCAGTACTTC. It encodes CASSVVSGGETQYF.

This clonotype came up many times. The chain is built from TRBV11-3 and TRBJ2-2; 9 positions match TRBD2. Germline CDR1 SGHNT, CDR2 YENEEA. V dropped 5 bases and J dropped 2; count of bases not matched to a gene: 6. The CDR3 loop spans 16 amino acids. The CDR3 sequence is CASSPRLADNTGELFF. CDR3 DNA: TGTGCCAGCAGCCCCAGACTAGCGGATAACACCGGGGAGCTGTTTTTT.

This clonotype was observed at least ten times. This chain uses TRBV19 with TRBJ2-2; D unresolved. Germline values: CDR1 LNHDA, CDR2 SQIVND (reference sequence). V shed 0 bases and J shed 0 bases, with 8 bases lying between them. This CDR3 has 16 amino acids. CDR3 bases: TGTGCCAGTAGTATAGAGAAAGGGTCGAACACCGGGGAGCTGTTTTTT. It codes for CASSIEKGSNTGELFF.

J is TRBJ2-2 and V is TRBV6-1; 12 bases match TRBD2. V trimming: 4 bases; J trimming: 6 bases; junction bases outside the gene matches: 6. Germline-derived CDR1 and CDR2 are MNHNS and SASEGT. The length of the CDR3 is 16 residues. CDR3 region: CASSGRLAGVPGELFF. The CDR3 DNA is TGTGCCAGCAGTGGAAGACTAGCGGGAGTACCCGGGGAGCTGTTTTTT.

This rearrangement joins TRBV27 to TRBJ2-5; D perhaps matches TRBD1 (6 bases). The CDR3 has 16 residues. Trimming cost V 8 bases and J 4 bases, with 23 bases left between them. Germline CDR1 is MNHEY and CDR2 is SMNVEV (reference sequence). CDR3 nucleotide sequence: TGTGCCAGCGGACAGTGGTGGGGGTCAGGGGTAGAGACCCAGTACTTC. This codes for CASGQWWGSGVETQYF.

The V gene is TRBV6-1, the J gene TRBJ1-2; D gene unclear. Trimming removed 1 base from V and 3 bases from J, with 9 bases in between. Germline V gene sequence: CDR1 MNHNS, CDR2 SASEGT. The CDR3 spans 14 residues. The CDR3 sequence is CASSEGGSDYGYTF. CDR3 sequence (DNA): TGTGCCAGCAGTGAAGGAGGGTCGGACTATGGCTACACCTTC.

This clonotype was seen at least ten times. V and J are TRBV24-1 and TRBJ2-3, with unresolved D. The CDR3 contains 16 residues. Trimming took 2 bases from V and 1 from J, leaving 12 bases between them. Germline lookup yields CDR1 KGHDR and CDR2 SFDVKD. The CDR3, as DNA: TGTGCCACCAGTGATTCCCCGGACGGGCGCACAGATACGCAGTATTTT. Protein: CATSDSPDGRTDTQYF.